This T cell receptor beta chain was recovered during a study of Graves' ophthalmopathy and Graves' hyperthyroidism (dated by TCRdb to about 2018). Study-level background: Peripheral blood samples were taken at the time of initial diagnosis, before any treatment was given. To tell Graves' ophthalmopathy apart from Graves' hyperthyroidism, and to predict which patients would progress to ophthalmopathy, the study relied on TCR beta repertoire signatures. An independent validation cohort comprised 18 hyperthyroidism patients and 15 to 17 patients who later progressed from hyperthyroidism to ophthalmopathy. In total, approximately 130 blood samples were TCR-sequenced: around 42 ophthalmopathy, approximately 80 hyperthyroidism and 17 hyperthyroidism-to-ophthalmopathy patients. A discovery set of about a hundred patients (around 44 ophthalmopathy, 60 or so stable hyperthyroidism) was enrolled to explore V-J signatures distinguishing ophthalmopathy from hyperthyroidism. In more than five hyperthyroidism patients, the T-cell repertoires found in thyroid tissue were compared with those found in blood. Following sampling, methimazole starting at 30 mg daily was administered to hyperthyroidism patients, and high-dose intravenous methylprednisolone was administered to ophthalmopathy patients.

For repertoire sequencing, TCR beta CDR3 regions were amplified from RNA transcripts. The first round of RT-PCR was done with HTBI primers and the Qiagen OneStep RT-PCR kit, and was followed by a second round of multiplex PCR, then size selection and purification. Libraries were sequenced paired-end with 100 bp reads on an Illumina HiSeq2000. The published analysis was carried out like this. SOAPnuke was used to process the reads, removing any read that contained adapters or uncalled bases, had a mean Phred below 15, or lacked an exact match to the constant primer or identifier. COPE v1.2.5 was used to merge the high-quality paired reads. Unique nucleotide sequences were defined as clonotypes and aligned to IMGT TRB V, D and J references using MiTCR v1.1. Analysis was restricted to V-J combinations with a frequency above 0.0001, which covered 99% to 99.2% of repertoires. A TCR clonal expansion and chaos score per V-J combination was defined as the ratio of F50 clonal expansion to chaos observed in the TCRdist matrix. Features were reduced by Welch's t-statistics and random forest to over ten V-J combinations, which fed a naive Bayes classifier. Thyroid-blood repertoire similarity was quantified with the Morisita-Horn index. The public sequencing data were trimmed at Q25 with fastp and processed into clonotypes with MiXCR by TCRdb, which kept only in-frame beta chains. Rows merge per CDR3 protein into single entries with the most common DNA and genes. Here the V and J calls rest on TCRdb's processing, not on the authors' analysis. The sample data list almost 750,000 distinct CDR3 sequences, and approximately 40% of these were observed just once. The ten largest clones represent less than 55% of the sample.

Ophthalmopathy patients had moderately to severely active disease, Clinical Activity Score of at least 3, NOSPECS grade of at least 4, and disease duration under 3 months. Anyone with other autoimmune diseases, uncontrolled infections, pregnancy or lactation was excluded from the study. Clinical symptoms, serum thyroxine, TRAb, thyroid ultrasound and orbital computed tomography formed the basis of the diagnosis. Ficoll-Paque density gradient centrifugation was used to isolate PBMCs from 8 to 10 ml of fresh peripheral blood. Total RNA was extracted using Trizol reagent, and RNA quality was checked on an Agilent 2100 Bioanalyzer. This clonotype has only one observation. Its antigen specificity is not known. Base qualities are missing; no much larger clone stands one base away. One read is thin evidence. In the germline V gene (reference sequence), CDR1 corresponds to LNHNV and CDR2 to YYDKDF. The CDR3 sequence holds 15 residues, the cysteine and phenylalanine included. Of the read, only the CDR3 DNA is kept; its 45 bases are in frame from base 1. Trimming takes 3 bases off V and 7 bases off J; junction bases not matched to a gene: 8.

Study-wide findings and limitations: Most expanded thyroid clonotypes with frequency above 0.001 were also detected in blood, suggesting blood repertoires may reflect the thyroid immune response. Sample size was not predetermined statistically, and investigators were not blinded to group allocation. Ophthalmopathy was separated from stable hyperthyroidism by the 13-signature model with more than 85% sensitivity and less than 82% specificity in cross-validation and with 80%/75% in the test set. In validation, the model predicted ophthalmopathy progression with over 60% sensitivity and 72.22% specificity; some 13 predicted patients were CT-confirmed with GO in a median of around 6.5 months.

What was sequenced was peripheral blood. This receptor was obtained from an adult man with Graves' ophthalmopathy. Rearrangement joined TRBV15 to TRBJ2-1; 8 bases in between match TRBD2. The encoded CDR3 is CATSRGNGRGNEQFF. The bases are TGTGCCACCAGCAGGGGCAACGGGAGGGGGAATGAGCAGTTCTTC.